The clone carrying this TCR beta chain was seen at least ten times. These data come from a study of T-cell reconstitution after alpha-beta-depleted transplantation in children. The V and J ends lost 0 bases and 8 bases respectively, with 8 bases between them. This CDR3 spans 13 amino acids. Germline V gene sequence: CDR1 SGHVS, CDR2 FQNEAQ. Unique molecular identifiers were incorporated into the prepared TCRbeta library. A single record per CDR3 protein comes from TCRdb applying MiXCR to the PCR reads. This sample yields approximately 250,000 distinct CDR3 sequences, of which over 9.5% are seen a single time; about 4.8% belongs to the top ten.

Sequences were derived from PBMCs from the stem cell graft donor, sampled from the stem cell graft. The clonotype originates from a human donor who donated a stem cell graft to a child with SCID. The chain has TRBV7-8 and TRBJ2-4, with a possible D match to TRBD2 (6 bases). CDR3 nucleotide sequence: TGTGCCAGCAGCTTAGCAGGAGGGGACATTCAGTACTTC. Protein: CASSLAGGDIQYF.